The clone carrying this T cell receptor beta chain was detected only a few times. The antigen remains unidentified. These data originate in a study of early T cells in non-severe SARS-CoV-2 infection. Study details: Sequencing used unsorted whole-blood bulk RNA, so chains lack pairing. Broader study findings: VDJdb-based annotation leaned toward anti-spike CD8 responses and missed private and CD4 specificities.

Individual cDNA molecules carried attached unique molecular identifiers. TCRdb redid the calling of the 5' RACE reads with MiXCR, one entry per CDR3 protein. The sample contains some 100,000 distinct CDR3 sequences, approximately 14% of which appear only once. The sequence was collected from an adult who was a healthcare worker with PCR-confirmed SARS-CoV-2 infection or an uninfected control (not recorded which). The material sequenced was whole blood.

This CDR3 is CASSTTTGHSSGQFF. The DNA for the CDR3 is TGCGCCAGCAGCACGACGACAGGTCACTCCTCAGGGCAGTTCTTC. The chain is built from TRBV5-1 and TRBJ2-1; possibly TRBD1 for D (6 bases). CDR3 length: 15 residues. Germline V gene data show CDR1 as SGHRS and CDR2 as YFSETQ. Trimming shortened V by 4 bases and J by 12 bases, and 23 bases separated the two germline ends. Variable domain in full (rest from reference TRBV5-1 and TRBJ2-1): KAGVTQTPRYLIKTRGQQVTLSCSPISGHRSVSWYQQTPGQGLQFLFEYFSETQRNKGNFPGRFSGRQFSNSRSEMNVSTLELGDSALYLCASSTTTGHSSGQFFGPGTRLTVL.